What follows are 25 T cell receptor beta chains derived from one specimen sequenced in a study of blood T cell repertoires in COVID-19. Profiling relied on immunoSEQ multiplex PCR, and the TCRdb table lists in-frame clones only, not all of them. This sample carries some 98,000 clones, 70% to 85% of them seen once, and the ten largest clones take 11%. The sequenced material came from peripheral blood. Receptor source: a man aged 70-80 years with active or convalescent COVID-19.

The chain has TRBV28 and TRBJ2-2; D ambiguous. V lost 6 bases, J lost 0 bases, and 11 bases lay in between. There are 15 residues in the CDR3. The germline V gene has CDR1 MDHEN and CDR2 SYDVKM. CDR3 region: CASSAPNTNTGELFF. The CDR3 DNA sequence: TGTGCCAGCAGCGCACCTAATACGAACACCGGGGAGCTGTTTTTT.

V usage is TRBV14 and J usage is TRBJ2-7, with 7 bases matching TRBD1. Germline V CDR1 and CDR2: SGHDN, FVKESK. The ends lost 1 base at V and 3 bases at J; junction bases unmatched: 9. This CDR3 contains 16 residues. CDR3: CASSQGPGQSYYEQYF. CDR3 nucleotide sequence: TGTGCCAGCAGCCAAGGACCGGGACAGAGCTACTACGAGCAGTACTTC.

CDR3 loop: CASSLAGGNGGYTF. In nucleotides, the CDR3 is TGCGCCAGCAGCTTGGCGGGGGGTAATGGTGGCTACACCTTC. The chain links TRBV5-1 to TRBJ1-2, with a possible D match to TRBD1 (5 bases). With 0 bases removed from V and 7 bases from J, the gap between germline ends came to 13 bases. The CDR3 consists of 14 residues. Germline V gene lookup returns CDR1 SGHRS and CDR2 YFSETQ.

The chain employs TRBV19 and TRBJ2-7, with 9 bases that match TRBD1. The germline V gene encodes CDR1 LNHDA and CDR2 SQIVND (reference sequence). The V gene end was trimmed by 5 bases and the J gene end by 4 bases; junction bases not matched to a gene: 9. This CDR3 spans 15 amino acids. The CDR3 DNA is TGTGCCAGTAGTCTATCGGGGGACAGGGATTACGAGCAGTACTTC. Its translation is CASSLSGDRDYEQYF.

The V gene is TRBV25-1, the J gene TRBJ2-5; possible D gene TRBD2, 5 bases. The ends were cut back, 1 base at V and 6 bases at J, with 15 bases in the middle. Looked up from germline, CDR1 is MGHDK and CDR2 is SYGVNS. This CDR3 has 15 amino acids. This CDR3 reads CASSESITPGKTQYF. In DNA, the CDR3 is TGTGCCAGCAGTGAATCCATTACCCCGGGGAAGACCCAGTACTTC.

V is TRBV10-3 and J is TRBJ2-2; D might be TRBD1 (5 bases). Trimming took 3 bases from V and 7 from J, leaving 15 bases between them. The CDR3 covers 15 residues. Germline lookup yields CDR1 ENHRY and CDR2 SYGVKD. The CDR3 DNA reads TGTGCCATCAGTGAAAGGACATCGGACGTCGGGGAGCTGTTTTTT. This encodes CAISERTSDVGELFF.

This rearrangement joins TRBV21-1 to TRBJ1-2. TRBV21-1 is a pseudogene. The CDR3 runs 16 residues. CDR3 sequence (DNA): TGTGCCAGCAGCAAAGAGGGGGGGGAATCCCACTATGGCTACACCTTC. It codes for CASSKEGGESHYGYTF.

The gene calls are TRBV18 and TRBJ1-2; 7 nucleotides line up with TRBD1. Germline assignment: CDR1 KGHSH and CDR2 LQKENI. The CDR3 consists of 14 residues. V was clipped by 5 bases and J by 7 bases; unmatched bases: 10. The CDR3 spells CASSETGVEAGYTF. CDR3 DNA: TGTGCCAGCTCAGAAACAGGGGTGGAGGCTGGCTACACCTTC.

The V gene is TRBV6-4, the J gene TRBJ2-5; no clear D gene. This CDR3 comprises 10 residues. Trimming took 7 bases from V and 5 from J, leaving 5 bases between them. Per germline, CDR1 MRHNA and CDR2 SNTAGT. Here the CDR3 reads CASIRETQYF. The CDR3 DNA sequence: TGTGCCAGCATTCGGGAGACCCAGTACTTC.

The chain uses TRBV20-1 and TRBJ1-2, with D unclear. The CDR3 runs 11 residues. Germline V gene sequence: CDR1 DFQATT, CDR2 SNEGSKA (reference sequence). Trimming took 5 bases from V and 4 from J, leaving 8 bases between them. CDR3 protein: CSAGSLYGYTF. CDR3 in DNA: TGCAGTGCTGGGAGTCTCTATGGCTACACCTTC.

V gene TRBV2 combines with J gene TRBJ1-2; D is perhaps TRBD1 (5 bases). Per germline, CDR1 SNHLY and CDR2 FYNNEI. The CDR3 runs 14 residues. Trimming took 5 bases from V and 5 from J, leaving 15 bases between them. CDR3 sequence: CASSQGYDGYGYTF. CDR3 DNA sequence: TGTGCCAGCAGTCAGGGTTACGATGGGTATGGCTACACCTTC.

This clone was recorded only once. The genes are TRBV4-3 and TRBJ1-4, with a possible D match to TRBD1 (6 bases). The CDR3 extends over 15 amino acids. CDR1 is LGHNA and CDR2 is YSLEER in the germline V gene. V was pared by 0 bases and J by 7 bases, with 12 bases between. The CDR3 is CASSQEGAVGEKLFF. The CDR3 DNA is TGCGCCAGCAGCCAAGAGGGGGCTGTGGGTGAAAAACTGTTTTTT.

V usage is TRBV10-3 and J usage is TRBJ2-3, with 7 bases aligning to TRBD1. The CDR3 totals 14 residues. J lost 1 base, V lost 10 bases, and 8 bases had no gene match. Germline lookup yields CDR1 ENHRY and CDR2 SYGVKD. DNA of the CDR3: TGTGCCACAACCGGGACAGAGGGCACAGATACGCAGTATTTT. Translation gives CATTGTEGTDTQYF.

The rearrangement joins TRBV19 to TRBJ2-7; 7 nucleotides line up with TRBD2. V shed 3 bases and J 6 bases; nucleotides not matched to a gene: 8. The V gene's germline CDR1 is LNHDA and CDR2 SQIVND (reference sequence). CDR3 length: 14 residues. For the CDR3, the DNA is TGTGCCAGTAGTATGCCCCTCCGGACTAGCGAGCAGTACTTC. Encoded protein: CASSMPLRTSEQYF.

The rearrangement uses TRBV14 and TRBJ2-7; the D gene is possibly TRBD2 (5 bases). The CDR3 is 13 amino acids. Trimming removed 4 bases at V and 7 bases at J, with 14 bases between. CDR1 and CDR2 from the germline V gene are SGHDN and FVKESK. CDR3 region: CASSPGLQREQYF. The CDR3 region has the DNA TGTGCCAGCAGCCCTGGACTTCAGCGGGAGCAGTACTTC.

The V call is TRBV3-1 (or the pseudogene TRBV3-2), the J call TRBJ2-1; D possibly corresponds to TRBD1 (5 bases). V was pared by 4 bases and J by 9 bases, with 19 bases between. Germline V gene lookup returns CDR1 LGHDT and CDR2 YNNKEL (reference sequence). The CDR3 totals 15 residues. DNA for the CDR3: TGTGCCAGCAGCCTAAGGGGCGGAATGCAGGGTGAGCAGTTCTTC. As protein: CASSLRGGMQGEQFF.

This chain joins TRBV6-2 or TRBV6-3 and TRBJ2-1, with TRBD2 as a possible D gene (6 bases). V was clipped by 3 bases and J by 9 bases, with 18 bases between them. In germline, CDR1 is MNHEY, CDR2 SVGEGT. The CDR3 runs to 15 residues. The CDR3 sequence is CASSYSGLSYGEQFF. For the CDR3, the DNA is TGTGCCAGCAGTTATTCTGGACTAAGTTATGGTGAGCAGTTCTTC.

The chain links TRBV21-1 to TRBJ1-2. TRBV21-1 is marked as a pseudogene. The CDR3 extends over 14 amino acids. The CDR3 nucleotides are TGTGCCAGCAGCATCGGGTGGAGGACCCATGGCTACACCTTC. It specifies CASSIGWRTHGYTF.

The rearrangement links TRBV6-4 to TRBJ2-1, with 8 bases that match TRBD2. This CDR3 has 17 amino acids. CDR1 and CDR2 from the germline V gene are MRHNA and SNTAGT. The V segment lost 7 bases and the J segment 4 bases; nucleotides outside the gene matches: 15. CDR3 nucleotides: TGTGCCAGCACCGCCCCTAAGTCCGGGGGGGGTTACAATGAGCAGTTCTTC. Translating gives CASTAPKSGGGYNEQFF.

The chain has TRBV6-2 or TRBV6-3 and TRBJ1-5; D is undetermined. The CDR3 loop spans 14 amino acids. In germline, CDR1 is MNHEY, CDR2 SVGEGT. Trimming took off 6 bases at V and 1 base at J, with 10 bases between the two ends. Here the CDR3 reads CASSSPGSNQPQHF. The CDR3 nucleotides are TGTGCCAGCAGCTCCCCCGGGAGCAATCAGCCCCAGCATTTT.

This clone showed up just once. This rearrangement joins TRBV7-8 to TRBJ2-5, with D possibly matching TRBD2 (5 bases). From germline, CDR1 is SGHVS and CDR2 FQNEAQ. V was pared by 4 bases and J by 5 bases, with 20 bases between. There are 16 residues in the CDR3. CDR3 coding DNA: TGTGCCAGCAGCTGGCAGCCGTCCGGGTCGGGGGAGACCCAGTACTTC. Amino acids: CASSWQPSGSGETQYF.

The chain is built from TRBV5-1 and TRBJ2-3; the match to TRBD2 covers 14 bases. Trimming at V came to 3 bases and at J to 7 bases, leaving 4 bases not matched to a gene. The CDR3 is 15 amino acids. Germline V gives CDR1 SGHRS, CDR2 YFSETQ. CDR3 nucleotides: TGCGCCAGCAGCTCGACTAGCGGGGGGGCGTATACGCAGTATTTT. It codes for CASSSTSGGAYTQYF.

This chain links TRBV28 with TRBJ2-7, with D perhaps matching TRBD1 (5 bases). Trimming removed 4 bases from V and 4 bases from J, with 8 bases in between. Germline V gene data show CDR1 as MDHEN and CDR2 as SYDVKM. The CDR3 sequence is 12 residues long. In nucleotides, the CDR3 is TGTGCCAGCAGTTCGACAGTTTACGAGCAGTACTTC. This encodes CASSSTVYEQYF.

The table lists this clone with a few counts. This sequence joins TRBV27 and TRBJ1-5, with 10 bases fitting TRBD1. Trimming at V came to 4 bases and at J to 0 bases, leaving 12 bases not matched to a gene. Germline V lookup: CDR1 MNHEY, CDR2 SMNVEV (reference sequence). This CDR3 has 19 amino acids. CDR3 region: CASSSPGGQGFYSNQPQHF. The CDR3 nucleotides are TGTGCCAGCAGTTCCCCTGGGGGACAGGGGTTCTATAGCAATCAGCCCCAGCATTTT.

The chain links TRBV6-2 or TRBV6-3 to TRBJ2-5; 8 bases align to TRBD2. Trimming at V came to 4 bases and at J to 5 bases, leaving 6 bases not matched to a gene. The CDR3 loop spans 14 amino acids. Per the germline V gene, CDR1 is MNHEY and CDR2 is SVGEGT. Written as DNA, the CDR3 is TGTGCCAGCAGTTCATTAGCGGGAACTGAGACCCAGTACTTC. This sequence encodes CASSSLAGTETQYF.